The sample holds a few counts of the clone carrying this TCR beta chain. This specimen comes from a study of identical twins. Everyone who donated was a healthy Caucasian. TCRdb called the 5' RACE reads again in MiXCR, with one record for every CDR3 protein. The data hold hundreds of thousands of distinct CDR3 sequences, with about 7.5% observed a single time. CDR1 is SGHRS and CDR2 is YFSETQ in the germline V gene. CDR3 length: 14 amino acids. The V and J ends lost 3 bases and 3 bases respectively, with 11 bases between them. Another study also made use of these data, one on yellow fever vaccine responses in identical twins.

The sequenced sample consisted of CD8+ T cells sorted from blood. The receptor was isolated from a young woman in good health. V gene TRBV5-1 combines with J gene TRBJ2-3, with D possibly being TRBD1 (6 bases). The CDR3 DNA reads TGCGCCAGCAGCTACCCGGGACAAACAGATACGCAGTATTTT. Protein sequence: CASSYPGQTDTQYF. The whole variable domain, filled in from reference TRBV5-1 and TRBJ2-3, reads KAGVTQTPRYLIKTRGQQVTLSCSPISGHRSVSWYQQTPGQGLQFLFEYFSETQRNKGNFPGRFSGRQFSNSRSEMNVSTLELGDSALYLCASSYPGQTDTQYFGPGTRLTVL.